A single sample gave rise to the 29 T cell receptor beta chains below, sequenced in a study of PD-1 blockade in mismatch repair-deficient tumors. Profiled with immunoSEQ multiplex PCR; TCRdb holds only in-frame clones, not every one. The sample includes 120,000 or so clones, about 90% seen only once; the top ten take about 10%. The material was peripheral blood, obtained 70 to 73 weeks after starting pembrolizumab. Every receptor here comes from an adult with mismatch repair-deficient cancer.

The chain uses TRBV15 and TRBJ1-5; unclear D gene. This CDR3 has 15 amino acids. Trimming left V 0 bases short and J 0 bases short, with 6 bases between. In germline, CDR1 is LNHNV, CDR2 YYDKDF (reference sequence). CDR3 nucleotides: TGTGCCACCAGCAGAGATCGGGCTAGCAATCAGCCCCAGCATTTT. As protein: CATSRDRASNQPQHF.

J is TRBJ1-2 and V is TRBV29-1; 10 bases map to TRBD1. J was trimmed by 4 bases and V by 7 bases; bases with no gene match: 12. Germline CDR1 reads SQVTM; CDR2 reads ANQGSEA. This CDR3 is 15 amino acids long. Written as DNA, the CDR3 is TGCAGCGCAGAACATGCCGGGACAGGGGTCTATGGCTACACCTTC. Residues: CSAEHAGTGVYGYTF.

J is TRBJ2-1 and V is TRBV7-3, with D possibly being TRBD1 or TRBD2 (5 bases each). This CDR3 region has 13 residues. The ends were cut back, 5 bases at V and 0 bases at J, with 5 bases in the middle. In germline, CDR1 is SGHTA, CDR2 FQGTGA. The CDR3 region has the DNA TGTGCCAGCAGCGGGGGCTCCTACAATGAGCAGTTCTTC. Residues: CASSGGSYNEQFF.

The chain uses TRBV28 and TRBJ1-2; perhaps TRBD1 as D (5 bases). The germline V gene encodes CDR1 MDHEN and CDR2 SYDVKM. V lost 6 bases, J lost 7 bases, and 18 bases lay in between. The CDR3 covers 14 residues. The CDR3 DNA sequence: TGTGCCAGCAGGCCCTCGGGACGACGTACTGGCTACACCTTC. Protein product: CASRPSGRRTGYTF.

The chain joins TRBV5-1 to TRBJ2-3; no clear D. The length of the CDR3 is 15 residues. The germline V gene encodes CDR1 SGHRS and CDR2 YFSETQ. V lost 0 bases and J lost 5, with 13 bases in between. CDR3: CASSLVGLVEDTQYF. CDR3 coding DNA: TGCGCCAGCAGCTTGGTTGGGCTAGTGGAAGATACGCAGTATTTT.

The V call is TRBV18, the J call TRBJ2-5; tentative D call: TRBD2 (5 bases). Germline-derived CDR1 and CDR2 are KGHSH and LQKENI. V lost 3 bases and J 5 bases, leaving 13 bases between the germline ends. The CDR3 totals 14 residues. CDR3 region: CASSPDFSGETQYF. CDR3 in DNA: TGTGCCAGCTCACCGGACTTCTCCGGGGAGACCCAGTACTTC.

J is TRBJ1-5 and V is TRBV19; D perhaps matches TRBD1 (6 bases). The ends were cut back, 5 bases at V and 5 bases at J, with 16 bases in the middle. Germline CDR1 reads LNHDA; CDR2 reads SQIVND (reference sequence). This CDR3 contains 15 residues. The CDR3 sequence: CASSVAGASHQPQHF. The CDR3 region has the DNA TGTGCCAGTAGTGTCGCAGGGGCATCACATCAGCCCCAGCATTTT.

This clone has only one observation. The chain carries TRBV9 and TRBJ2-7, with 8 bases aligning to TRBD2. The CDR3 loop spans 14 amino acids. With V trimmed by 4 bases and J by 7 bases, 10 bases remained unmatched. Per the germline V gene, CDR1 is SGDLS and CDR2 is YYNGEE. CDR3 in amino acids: CASSPGTSVWEQYF. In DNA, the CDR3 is TGTGCCAGCAGCCCCGGGACTAGTGTTTGGGAGCAGTACTTC. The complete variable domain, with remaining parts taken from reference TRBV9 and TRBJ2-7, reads DSGVTQTPKHLITATGQRVTLRCSPRSGDLSVYWYQQSLDQGLQFLIQYYNGEERAKGNILERFSAQQFPDLHSELNLSSLELGDSALYFCASSPGTSVWEQYFGPGTRLTVT.

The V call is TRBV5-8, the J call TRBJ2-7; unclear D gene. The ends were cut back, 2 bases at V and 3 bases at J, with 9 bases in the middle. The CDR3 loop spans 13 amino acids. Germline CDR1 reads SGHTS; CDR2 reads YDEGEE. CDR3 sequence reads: CASSFRLHYEQYF. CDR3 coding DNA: TGTGCCAGCAGCTTCAGGCTCCACTACGAGCAGTACTTC.

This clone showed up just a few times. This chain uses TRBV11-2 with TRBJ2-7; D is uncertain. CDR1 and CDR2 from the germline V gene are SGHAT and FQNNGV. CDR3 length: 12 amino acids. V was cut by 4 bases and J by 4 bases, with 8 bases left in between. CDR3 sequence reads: CASSSRSYEQYF. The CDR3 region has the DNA TGTGCCAGCAGCTCCCGGTCGTACGAGCAGTACTTC.

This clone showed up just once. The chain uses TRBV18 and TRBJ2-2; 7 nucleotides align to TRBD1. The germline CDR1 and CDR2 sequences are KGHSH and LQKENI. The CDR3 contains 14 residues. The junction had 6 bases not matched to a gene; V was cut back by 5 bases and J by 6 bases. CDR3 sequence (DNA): TGTGCCAGCTCAACGACAGGGATGGCCGGGGAGCTGTTTTTT. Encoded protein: CASSTTGMAGELFF.

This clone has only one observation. DNA of the CDR3: TGTGCCAGCAGTGAAGCTAGAATTAGGGGCTCCTACGAGCAGTACTTC. Protein: CASSEARIRGSYEQYF. This rearrangement joins TRBV6-1 to TRBJ2-7, with D possibly TRBD1 on 5 matching bases. Trimming shortened V by 0 bases and J by 0 bases, and 12 bases separated the two germline ends. This CDR3 region has 16 residues. CDR1 and CDR2 (germline): MNHNS, SASEGT.

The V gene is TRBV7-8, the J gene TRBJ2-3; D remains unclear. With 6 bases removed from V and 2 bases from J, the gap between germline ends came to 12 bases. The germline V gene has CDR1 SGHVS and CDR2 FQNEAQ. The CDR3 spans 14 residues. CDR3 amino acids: CASRPAGSTDTQYF. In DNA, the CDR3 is TGTGCCAGCAGGCCAGCCGGTTCCACAGATACGCAGTATTTT.

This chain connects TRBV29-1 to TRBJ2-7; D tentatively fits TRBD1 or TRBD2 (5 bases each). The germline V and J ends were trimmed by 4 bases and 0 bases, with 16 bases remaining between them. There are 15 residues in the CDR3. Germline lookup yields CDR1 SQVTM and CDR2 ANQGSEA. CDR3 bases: TGCAGCGTTGCCCGGGGACCGGGCAGCTCCTACGAGCAGTACTTC. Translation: CSVARGPGSSYEQYF.

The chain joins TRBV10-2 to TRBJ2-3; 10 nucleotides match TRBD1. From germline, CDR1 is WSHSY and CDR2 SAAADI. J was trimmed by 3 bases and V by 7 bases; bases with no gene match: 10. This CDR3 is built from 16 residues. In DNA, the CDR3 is TGCGCCAGCACCTCGACCGGGACAGGGGTTACAGATACGCAGTATTTT. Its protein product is CASTSTGTGVTDTQYF.

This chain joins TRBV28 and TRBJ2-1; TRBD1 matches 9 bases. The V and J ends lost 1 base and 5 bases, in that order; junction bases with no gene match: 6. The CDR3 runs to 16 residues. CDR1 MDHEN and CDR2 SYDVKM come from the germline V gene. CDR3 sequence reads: CASSLLYRGHHNEQFF. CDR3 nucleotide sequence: TGTGCCAGCAGTTTATTGTACAGGGGGCATCACAATGAGCAGTTCTTC.

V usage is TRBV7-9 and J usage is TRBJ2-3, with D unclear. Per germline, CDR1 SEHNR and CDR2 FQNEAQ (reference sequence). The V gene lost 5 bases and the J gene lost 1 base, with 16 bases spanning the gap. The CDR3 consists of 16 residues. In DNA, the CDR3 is TGTGCCAGCAGCCCATCCTTAAGTGCGGGCACAGATACGCAGTATTTT. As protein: CASSPSLSAGTDTQYF.

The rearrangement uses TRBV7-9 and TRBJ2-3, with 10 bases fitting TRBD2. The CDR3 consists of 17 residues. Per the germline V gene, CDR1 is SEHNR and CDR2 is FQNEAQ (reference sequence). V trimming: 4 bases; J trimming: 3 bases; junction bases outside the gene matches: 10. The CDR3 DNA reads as TGTGCCAGCAGCTCGCTCCCGGGACTAGCGCAAACAGATACGCAGTATTTT. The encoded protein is CASSSLPGLAQTDTQYF.

The DNA for the CDR3 is TGTGCCAGCAGCTTAGGGGACAGGGGGCATGGCTACACCTTC. Its translation is CASSLGDRGHGYTF. This chain uses TRBV13 with TRBJ1-2; 11 positions agree with TRBD1. The junction had 0 bases not matched to a gene; V was cut back by 0 bases and J by 6 bases. CDR1 and CDR2 from the germline V gene are PRHDT and FYEKMQ (reference sequence). The CDR3 has 14 residues.

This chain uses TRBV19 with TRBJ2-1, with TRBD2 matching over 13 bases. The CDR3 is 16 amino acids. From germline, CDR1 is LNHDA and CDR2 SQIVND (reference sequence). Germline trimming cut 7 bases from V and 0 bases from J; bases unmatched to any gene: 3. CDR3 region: CASKLAGGSSYNEQFF. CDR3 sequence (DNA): TGTGCCAGTAAACTAGCGGGAGGGAGCTCCTACAATGAGCAGTTCTTC.

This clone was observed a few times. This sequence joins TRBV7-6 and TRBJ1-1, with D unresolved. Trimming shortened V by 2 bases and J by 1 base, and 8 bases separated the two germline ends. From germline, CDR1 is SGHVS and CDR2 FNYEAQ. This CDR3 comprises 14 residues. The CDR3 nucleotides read TGTGCCAGCAGCTTAAGTACCAGGAACACTGAAGCTTTCTTT. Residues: CASSLSTRNTEAFF.

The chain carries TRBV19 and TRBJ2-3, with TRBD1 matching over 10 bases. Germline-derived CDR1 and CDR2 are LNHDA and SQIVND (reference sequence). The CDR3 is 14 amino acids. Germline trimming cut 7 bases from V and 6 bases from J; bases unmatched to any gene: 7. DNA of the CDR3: TGTGCCAGTACTCAGGGACAGGGGTGGGATACGCAGTATTTT. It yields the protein CASTQGQGWDTQYF.

The CDR3 loop is CASSDGRAHEQYF. The CDR3 nucleotides read TGTGCCAGCAGTGACGGGAGGGCCCACGAGCAGTACTTC. V usage is TRBV6-5 and J usage is TRBJ2-7; 8 nucleotides align to TRBD2. CDR1 is MNHEY and CDR2 is SVGAGI in the germline V gene. The CDR3 spans 13 residues. Trimming at V came to 5 bases and at J to 5 bases, leaving 5 bases not matched to a gene.

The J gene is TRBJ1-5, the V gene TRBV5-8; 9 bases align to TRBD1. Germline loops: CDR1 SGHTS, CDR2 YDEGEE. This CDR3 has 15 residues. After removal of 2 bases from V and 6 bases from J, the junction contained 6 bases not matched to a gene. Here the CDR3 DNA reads TGTGCCAGCAGCTTAACCAGGACAGGGGTTCAGCCCCAGCATTTT. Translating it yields CASSLTRTGVQPQHF.

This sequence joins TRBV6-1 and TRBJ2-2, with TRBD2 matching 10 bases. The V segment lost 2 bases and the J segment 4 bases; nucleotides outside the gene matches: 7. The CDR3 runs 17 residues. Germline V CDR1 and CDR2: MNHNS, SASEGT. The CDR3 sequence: CASSEKLAGRPTGELFF. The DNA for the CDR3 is TGTGCCAGCAGTGAAAAACTAGCGGGACGTCCCACCGGGGAGCTGTTTTTT.

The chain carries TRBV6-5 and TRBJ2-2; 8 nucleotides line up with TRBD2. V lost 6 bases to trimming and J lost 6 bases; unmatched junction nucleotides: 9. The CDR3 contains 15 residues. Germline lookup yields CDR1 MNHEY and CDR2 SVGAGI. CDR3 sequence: CASRRGLASAGELFF. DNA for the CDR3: TGTGCCAGCAGACGCGGACTAGCAAGCGCCGGGGAGCTGTTTTTT.

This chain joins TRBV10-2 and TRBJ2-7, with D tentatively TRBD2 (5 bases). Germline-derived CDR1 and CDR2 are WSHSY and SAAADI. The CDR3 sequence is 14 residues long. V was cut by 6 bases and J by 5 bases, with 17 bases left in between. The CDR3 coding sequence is TGCGCCAGCAGCGGCTTCCGTGGTAGCGACGAGCAGTACTTC. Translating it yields CASSGFRGSDEQYF.

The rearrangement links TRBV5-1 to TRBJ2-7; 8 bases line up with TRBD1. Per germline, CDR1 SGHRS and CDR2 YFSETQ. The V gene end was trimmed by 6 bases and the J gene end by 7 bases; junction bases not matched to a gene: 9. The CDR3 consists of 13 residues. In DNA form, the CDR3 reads TGCGCCAGCACCCCCCAGGGGGCGGGGGAGCAGTACTTC. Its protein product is CASTPQGAGEQYF.

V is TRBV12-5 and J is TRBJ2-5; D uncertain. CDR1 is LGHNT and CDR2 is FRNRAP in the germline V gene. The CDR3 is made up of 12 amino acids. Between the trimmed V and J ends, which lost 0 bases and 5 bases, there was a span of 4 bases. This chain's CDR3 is CASGLVRETQYF. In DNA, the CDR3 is TGTGCTAGTGGTTTGGTAAGGGAGACCCAGTACTTC.